This TCR beta chain was sequenced for a study of T cells after yellow fever vaccination. A single record per CDR3 protein comes from TCRdb applying MiXCR to the 5' RACE reads. The sample lists 300,000 to 450,000 distinct CDR3 sequences, roughly 8% occurring once. The study's findings and limits: Compared with primary, the secondary response was weaker and peaked at day 5, not 15. Repertoires sorted by FACS could include abundant clonotypes that are contaminants from the bulk population. A large majority of primary-vaccination clones showed up again after the booster (about 97% CD4, almost 90% CD8). Researchers noted that a small share of clonotypes showed up in both CD4 and CD8 compartments.

V was trimmed by 3 bases and J by 2 bases, leaving 6 bases between them. Looked up from germline, CDR1 is DFQATT and CDR2 is SNEGSKA (reference sequence). The CDR3 is made up of 12 amino acids. This clonotype was seen repeatedly, ten times or more. The antigen remains undetermined. V and J are TRBV20-1 and TRBJ2-3, with a tentative D call TRBD2 (5 bases). Sequenced here: PBMCs, sampled about 49 days after the first yellow fever vaccination. The sequence was collected from a man aged 18 to 30 who received the YFV17D yellow fever vaccine. The CDR3 DNA sequence: TGCAGTGCTAGCGGGGACACAGATACGCAGTATTTT. Protein product: CSASGDTDTQYF.